Listed below are T cell receptor beta chains from one sample, sequenced in a study of cytomegalovirus exposure and HLA in healthy donors. The data were produced by immunoSEQ multiplex PCR, yet TCRdb's version contains in-frame clones alone and is incomplete. Of 150,000 or so clones in the sample, around 83% are singletons; the top ten hold approximately 8%. The sequenced sample consisted of PBMCs. The receptors come from a male donor in good health and CMV-seropositive. The CDR3 runs from the conserved cysteine through the conserved F or W. D genes are given only for firm matches. A clone size is listed for some rows: how often the clone was seen (once, few, many), or a class if it is expanded.

v_call: TRBV9
clone_size: -
d_call: TRBD1
j_call: TRBJ1-3
cdr3_aa: CASSDRAGNTIYF
cdr3_nt: TGTGCCAGCTCGGACAGGGCTGGAAACACCATATATTTT

v_call: TRBV19
clone_size: -
d_call: -
j_call: TRBJ1-5
cdr3_aa: CASIPQGSHSNQPQHF
cdr3_nt: TGTGCCAGTATCCCTCAGGGGTCGCATAGCAATCAGCCCCAGCATTTT

v_call: TRBV5-4
clone_size: -
d_call: -
j_call: TRBJ2-7
cdr3_aa: CASSNRHRDYEQYF
cdr3_nt: TGTGCCAGCAGCAACCGCCACAGGGACTACGAGCAGTACTTC

v_call: TRBV9
clone_size: -
d_call: -
j_call: TRBJ2-1
cdr3_aa: CASSVEIASYNEQFF
cdr3_nt: TGTGCCAGCAGCGTAGAAATAGCTTCCTACAATGAGCAGTTCTTC

v_call: TRBV27
clone_size: -
d_call: -
j_call: TRBJ2-7
cdr3_aa: CASSSPSRRFIYEQYF
cdr3_nt: TGTGCCAGCAGTTCCCCGTCCAGGAGGTTTATCTACGAGCAGTACTTC

v_call: TRBV6-1
clone_size: few
d_call: TRBD1
j_call: TRBJ1-2
cdr3_aa: CASSEMAGGAGYTF
cdr3_nt: TGTGCCAGCAGTGAAATGGCAGGGGGAGCGGGCTACACCTTC

v_call: TRBV5-5
clone_size: -
d_call: TRBD1
j_call: TRBJ1-5
cdr3_aa: CASSLDRGLNQPQHF
cdr3_nt: TGTGCCAGCAGCTTAGACAGGGGGCTCAATCAGCCCCAGCATTTT

v_call: TRBV2
clone_size: -
d_call: TRBD1
j_call: TRBJ1-2
cdr3_aa: CASSSGTGLRYTF
cdr3_nt: TGTGCCAGCAGTTCCGGGACAGGGCTCCGCTACACCTTC

v_call: TRBV28
clone_size: -
d_call: -
j_call: TRBJ1-2
cdr3_aa: CASRGGGFGYTF
cdr3_nt: TGTGCCAGCAGGGGTGGGGGGTTTGGCTACACCTTC

v_call: TRBV11-2
clone_size: -
d_call: -
j_call: TRBJ2-7
cdr3_aa: CASTYGGVYEQYF
cdr3_nt: TGTGCCAGCACCTACGGAGGGGTGTACGAGCAGTACTTC

v_call: TRBV18
clone_size: -
d_call: TRBD2
j_call: TRBJ2-5
cdr3_aa: CASSPRLAEETQYF
cdr3_nt: TGTGCCAGCTCACCACGCCTAGCGGAAGAGACCCAGTACTTC

v_call: TRBV7-2
clone_size: -
d_call: -
j_call: TRBJ1-4
cdr3_aa: CASSLALDEKLFF
cdr3_nt: TGTGCCAGCAGCTTAGCCCTTGATGAAAAACTGTTTTTT

v_call: TRBV28
clone_size: -
d_call: -
j_call: TRBJ1-3
cdr3_aa: CASTFPGHGNTIYF
cdr3_nt: TGTGCCAGCACCTTCCCAGGTCACGGAAACACCATATATTTT

v_call: TRBV7-2
clone_size: -
d_call: -
j_call: TRBJ1-3
cdr3_aa: CARKEAGGNTIYF
cdr3_nt: TGTGCCAGAAAGGAGGCGGGTGGAAACACCATATATTTT

v_call: TRBV6-1
clone_size: -
d_call: -
j_call: TRBJ2-6
cdr3_aa: CASSPRVSGANVLTF
cdr3_nt: TGTGCCAGCAGTCCCAGGGTTTCTGGGGCCAACGTCCTGACTTTC

v_call: TRBV6-5
clone_size: few
d_call: -
j_call: TRBJ1-3
cdr3_aa: CASSYSRGHSGNTIYF
cdr3_nt: TGTGCCAGCAGTTACTCGAGAGGTCACTCTGGAAACACCATATATTTT

v_call: TRBV5-8
clone_size: -
d_call: -
j_call: TRBJ1-1
cdr3_aa: CASSLGGAWKNTEAFF
cdr3_nt: TGTGCCAGCAGCTTGGGTGGGGCTTGGAAGAACACTGAAGCTTTCTTT

v_call: TRBV7-2
clone_size: -
d_call: -
j_call: TRBJ1-1
cdr3_aa: CASSFTFADTEAFF
cdr3_nt: TGTGCCAGCAGCTTTACGTTTGCGGACACTGAAGCTTTCTTT

v_call: TRBV2
clone_size: -
d_call: TRBD1
j_call: TRBJ1-1
cdr3_aa: CASSESPGQMNTEAFF
cdr3_nt: TGTGCCAGCAGTGAATCTCCGGGACAGATGAACACTGAAGCTTTCTTT

v_call: TRBV5-1
clone_size: -
d_call: TRBD1
j_call: TRBJ1-3
cdr3_aa: CASSALTGQGAKGNTIYF
cdr3_nt: TGCGCCAGCAGCGCACTAACGGGACAGGGGGCGAAGGGAAACACCATATATTTT

v_call: TRBV7-2
clone_size: -
d_call: TRBD1
j_call: TRBJ2-3
cdr3_aa: CASSLVLLTGGADTQYF
cdr3_nt: TGTGCCAGCAGCTTAGTCTTGTTGACAGGGGGCGCAGATACGCAGTATTTT

v_call: TRBV10-1
clone_size: -
d_call: -
j_call: TRBJ2-6
cdr3_aa: CASSQSGANGLTF
cdr3_nt: TGCGCCAGCAGCCAGTCTGGGGCCAACGGCCTGACTTTC

v_call: TRBV5-1
clone_size: -
d_call: -
j_call: TRBJ2-7
cdr3_aa: CASSLAMGGQILSEQYF
cdr3_nt: TGCGCCAGCAGCTTGGCCATGGGGGGACAGATTCTTTCCGAGCAGTACTTC

v_call: TRBV6-5
clone_size: -
d_call: -
j_call: TRBJ2-7
cdr3_aa: CASAGKTYEQYF
cdr3_nt: TGTGCCAGCGCAGGCAAGACCTACGAGCAGTACTTC

v_call: TRBV5-1
clone_size: -
d_call: -
j_call: TRBJ1-1
cdr3_aa: CASSLSLTGNTEAFF
cdr3_nt: TGCGCCAGCAGCCTATCGTTGACAGGGAACACTGAAGCTTTCTTT

v_call: TRBV6-6
clone_size: -
d_call: -
j_call: TRBJ2-2
cdr3_aa: CASSYYGRGGELFF
cdr3_nt: TGTGCCAGCAGTTACTACGGACGGGGAGGGGAGCTGTTTTTT

v_call: TRBV4-1
clone_size: -
d_call: -
j_call: TRBJ1-4
cdr3_aa: CASSRPRDSPFATNEKLFF
cdr3_nt: TGCGCCAGCAGCCGCCCTCGGGACTCCCCTTTTGCAACTAATGAAAAACTGTTTTTT

v_call: TRBV6-1
clone_size: -
d_call: -
j_call: TRBJ1-5
cdr3_aa: CASRKQGYQPQHF
cdr3_nt: TGTGCCAGCAGAAAACAGGGATATCAGCCCCAGCATTTT

v_call: TRBV14
clone_size: -
d_call: TRBD1
j_call: TRBJ2-1
cdr3_aa: CASSQNPQSGTGDEQFF
cdr3_nt: TGTGCCAGCAGCCAAAATCCCCAGTCCGGGACAGGGGATGAGCAGTTCTTC

v_call: TRBV18
clone_size: -
d_call: TRBD1
j_call: TRBJ1-3
cdr3_aa: CASSSRGPGNTIYF
cdr3_nt: TGTGCCAGCTCAAGCAGGGGGCCGGGAAACACCATATATTTT

v_call: TRBV19
clone_size: -
d_call: -
j_call: TRBJ2-5
cdr3_aa: CASSPIDRIRGETQYF
cdr3_nt: TGTGCCAGTAGCCCCATCGACAGGATTAGGGGAGAGACCCAGTACTTC

v_call: TRBV5-1
clone_size: -
d_call: TRBD2
j_call: TRBJ2-5
cdr3_aa: CASSAPGLAGARETQYF
cdr3_nt: TGCGCCAGCAGCGCCCCTGGCCTAGCGGGGGCCCGAGAGACCCAGTACTTC

v_call: TRBV10-2
clone_size: -
d_call: TRBD1
j_call: TRBJ1-2
cdr3_aa: CASSDRGHLDDYTF
cdr3_nt: TGCGCCAGCAGCGACAGGGGGCATTTAGATGACTACACCTTC

v_call: TRBV6-6
clone_size: -
d_call: TRBD1
j_call: TRBJ2-7
cdr3_aa: CASRRQGGSEEQYF
cdr3_nt: TGTGCCAGCAGACGACAGGGGGGCTCAGAGGAGCAGTACTTC

v_call: TRBV6-6
clone_size: -
d_call: TRBD1
j_call: TRBJ1-1
cdr3_aa: CASTPDRPSAEAFF
cdr3_nt: TGTGCCAGCACTCCGGACAGGCCGTCCGCTGAAGCTTTCTTT

v_call: TRBV5-4
clone_size: -
d_call: TRBD1
j_call: TRBJ1-6
cdr3_aa: CASSSDRVNSPLHF
cdr3_nt: TGTGCCAGCAGCTCGGACAGGGTTAATTCACCCCTCCACTTT

v_call: TRBV10-1
clone_size: -
d_call: -
j_call: TRBJ2-1
cdr3_aa: CASSVDRGLRQFF
cdr3_nt: TGCGCCAGCAGTGTGGACCGGGGATTACGGCAGTTCTTC

v_call: TRBV5-7
clone_size: -
d_call: TRBD1
j_call: TRBJ2-5
cdr3_aa: CASSFYKTGSGNQETQYF
cdr3_nt: TGTGCCAGCAGCTTCTACAAGACAGGGTCGGGGAACCAAGAGACCCAGTACTTC

v_call: TRBV10-2
clone_size: -
d_call: -
j_call: TRBJ2-1
cdr3_aa: CASSEAVDTFFF
cdr3_nt: TGCGCCAGCAGTGAGGCTGTGGACACATTTTTCTTC

v_call: TRBV28
clone_size: -
d_call: -
j_call: TRBJ2-5
cdr3_aa: CASSLPGKMAQYF
cdr3_nt: TGTGCCAGCAGTTTACCGGGGAAGATGGCCCAGTACTTC

v_call: TRBV30
clone_size: -
d_call: -
j_call: TRBJ1-1
cdr3_aa: CAWSVGTEAFF
cdr3_nt: TGTGCCTGGAGTGTAGGGACAGAAGCTTTCTTT

v_call: TRBV27
clone_size: -
d_call: -
j_call: TRBJ1-4
cdr3_aa: CASSPTRGGAGEKLFF
cdr3_nt: TGTGCCAGCAGTCCAACTCGAGGCGGGGCGGGTGAAAAACTGTTTTTT

v_call: TRBV27
clone_size: -
d_call: -
j_call: TRBJ2-2
cdr3_aa: CASSLLGLARNTGELFF
cdr3_nt: TGTGCCAGCAGTCTACTAGGGCTAGCGCGGAACACCGGGGAGCTGTTTTTT

v_call: TRBV30
clone_size: few
d_call: -
j_call: TRBJ1-4
cdr3_aa: CAWSVLVTTNEKLFF
cdr3_nt: TGTGCCTGGAGTGTACTGGTCACAACTAATGAAAAACTGTTTTTT

v_call: TRBV9
clone_size: -
d_call: TRBD2
j_call: TRBJ2-3
cdr3_aa: CASSLLAGGPTDTQYF
cdr3_nt: TGTGCCAGCAGCCTTCTCGCGGGGGGGCCAACAGATACGCAGTATTTT

v_call: TRBV28
clone_size: -
d_call: -
j_call: TRBJ2-7
cdr3_aa: CASSSDRSGEQYF
cdr3_nt: TGTGCCAGCAGCTCAGACAGGTCCGGAGAGCAGTACTTC

v_call: TRBV7-2
clone_size: -
d_call: -
j_call: TRBJ1-5
cdr3_aa: CASSFYPGDQPQHF
cdr3_nt: TGTGCCAGCAGCTTCTACCCAGGGGACCAGCCCCAGCATTTT